These T cell receptor beta chains were read from a single sample in a study of T cell repertoires in aging, cancer and after chemotherapy. TCRdb re-called the multiplex PCR reads with MiXCR, one entry per CDR3 protein. The sample yields about 9,000 distinct CDR3 sequences, about 33% seen once. Input material: blood. The receptors come from a human donor in good health. Each CDR3 is given with its conserved first and last residue. The D gene is left open where the match is weak.

TRBJ2-5,TRBV30,NA,14,CAWSGNGGFETQYF
TRBJ1-1,TRBV12-3/TRBV12-4,TRBD1,15,CASSLGGTGGTEAFF
TRBJ2-6,TRBV12-3/TRBV12-4,NA,15,CASSFWGSGANVLTF
TRBJ2-5,TRBV6-5,TRBD2,15,CASSEASGAGGTQYF
TRBJ1-6,TRBV5-4,NA,15,CASSSGLGRESPLHF
TRBJ2-2,TRBV30,NA,15,CAWRGQPRRTGELFF
TRBJ2-6,TRBV6-2/TRBV6-3,NA,17,CASSYWDQRSGANVLTF
TRBJ2-7,TRBV24-1,NA,13,CATSRGQAYEQYF
TRBJ1-2,TRBV10-3,NA,14,CAISERSGDYGYTF
TRBJ1-1,TRBV27,NA,11,CASSRGSEAFF
TRBJ2-7,TRBV6-5,TRBD1,14,CASSSGTGKYEQYF
TRBJ2-3,TRBV5-1,TRBD2,15,CASSLTSGFTDTQYF
TRBJ2-3,TRBV6-1,NA,14,CASSEGAGTDTQYF
TRBJ1-5,TRBV19,NA,15,CASTEGERFSQPQHF
TRBJ2-5,TRBV30,NA,12,CAWTSLGETQYF
TRBJ2-7,TRBV30,NA,13,CAFKEREFYEQYF
TRBJ2-5,TRBV5-6,TRBD1,15,CASSSGTGAGETQYF
TRBJ2-5,TRBV7-2,NA,12,CASSSFQETQYF
TRBJ2-7,TRBV6-2/TRBV6-3,NA,13,CASSYLAWAEQYF
TRBJ1-1,TRBV18,TRBD1,17,CASSPPLTGKKRSEAFF
TRBJ2-7,TRBV6-1,TRBD2,14,CASSPGLAGYEQYF
TRBJ2-3,TRBV12-3/TRBV12-4,NA,14,CASSDSNGPDTQYF
TRBJ1-2,TRBV15,TRBD1,13,CATSRGQGEGYTF
TRBJ1-3,TRBV12-3/TRBV12-4,NA,15,CASSRGATRGNTIYF
TRBJ2-3,TRBV20-1,NA,15,CSARTLGAEGGTQYF
TRBJ1-2,TRBV15,NA,15,CATSRDYSGTYGYTF
TRBJ1-2,TRBV20-1,NA,12,CSANGHAMGYTF
TRBJ2-7,TRBV6-5,NA,12,CASRAGPYEQYF
TRBJ2-7,TRBV20-1,TRBD1,14,CSARAPGTGGEQYF
TRBJ2-1,TRBV5-1,NA,15,CASSPGLLSYNEQFF
TRBJ2-1,TRBV12-3/TRBV12-4,NA,16,CASSSSAASSYNEQFF
TRBJ1-2,TRBV12-3/TRBV12-4,NA,15,CASSAGGAIDYGYTF
TRBJ1-2,TRBV15,NA,14,CATSRDLTNYGYTF
TRBJ2-3,TRBV7-2,TRBD2,15,CASSLGGGNTDTQYF
TRBJ2-7,TRBV6-5,NA,13,CASTPGGRHEQYF
TRBJ2-2,TRBV12-3/TRBV12-4,NA,11,CASSFTGELFF
TRBJ1-3,TRBV18,NA,17,CASSPYQAGDSGNTIYF
TRBJ2-7,TRBV27,TRBD1,14,CASSLYQGAREQYF
TRBJ2-2,TRBV6-5,TRBD1,16,CASRLQGGLNTGELFF
TRBJ2-5,TRBV11-1,TRBD2,15,CASSSRLAGVETQYF
TRBJ2-5,TRBV5-6,NA,12,CASSPTKETQYF
TRBJ2-3,TRBV7-7,TRBD1,15,CASSFAGQGFDTQYF
TRBJ2-2,TRBV10-3,NA,12,CASTQSTGELFF
TRBJ2-2,TRBV6-2/TRBV6-3,NA,16,CASSRGQRTNTGELFF
TRBJ1-2,TRBV11-2,NA,12,CASSLDGSGYTF
TRBJ1-1,TRBV11-2,NA,15,CASSYRVDMNTEAFF
TRBJ1-1,TRBV30,NA,14,CAWSKGGGNTEAFF
TRBJ2-3,TRBV6-2/TRBV6-3,NA,16,CASRNRRGLTTDTQYF
TRBJ2-5,TRBV30,TRBD2,13,CAWNRGGPETQYF
TRBJ1-2,TRBV6-5,NA,13,CASRRPTDYGYTF
TRBJ2-5,TRBV18,NA,14,CASSPRMGKETQYF
TRBJ2-7,TRBV5-6,TRBD1,15,CASSWTGDPSYEQYF